Following are 11 T cell receptor beta chains from one sample sequenced in a study of CD8+ T cells in alopecia areata. Sequencing used cDNA as its template, made by extracting RNA and reverse transcribing it. This table comes from immunoSEQ multiplex PCR, and its TCRdb copy is limited to in-frame clones, with some not included. The sample contains fewer than 200,000 clones, 59% of which appear only once. The specimen comprised CD4+ T cells sorted from blood, sampled at week 0. These receptors all come from a human donor with alopecia areata.

This clone came up once. This chain links TRBV29-1 with TRBJ1-2; tentative D call: TRBD1 (5 bases). From germline, CDR1 is SQVTM and CDR2 ANQGSEA. With 5 bases removed from V and 8 bases from J, the gap between germline ends came to 15 bases. The CDR3 has 12 residues. DNA of the CDR3: TGCAGCGTTACGACAGATATGAGGGGCTACACCTTC. It codes for CSVTTDMRGYTF.

V and J are TRBV29-1 and TRBJ2-5, with 7 bases matching TRBD2. CDR1 SQVTM and CDR2 ANQGSEA come from the germline V gene. V dropped 6 bases and J dropped 1; count of bases not matched to a gene: 8. This CDR3 is 14 amino acids long. In nucleotides, the CDR3 is TGCAGCGTCCGCCCCCGGGAGGCCCAAGAGACCCAGTACTTC. Its protein is CSVRPREAQETQYF.

This clone showed up just a few times. The V and J genes are TRBV5-6 and TRBJ2-3; the match to TRBD1 covers 10 bases. Germline values: CDR1 SGHDT, CDR2 YYEEEE. After removal of 6 bases from V and 4 bases from J, the junction contained 5 bases not matched to a gene. The CDR3 is 14 residues long. The CDR3 spells CASNGQGGADTQYF. The CDR3 DNA is TGTGCCAGCAATGGACAGGGGGGCGCAGATACGCAGTATTTT.

The J gene is TRBJ1-6, the V gene TRBV6-5; D remains unclear. Germline CDR1 MNHEY, CDR2 SVGAGI. The CDR3 covers 13 residues. The ends were cut back, 7 bases at V and 9 bases at J, with 13 bases in the middle. The CDR3 loop is CASTRTLSSPLHF. The CDR3, as DNA: TGTGCCAGCACCCGCACCCTAAGTTCACCCCTCCACTTT.

As concerns this clone: An end of the junction does not agree with germline; a read error may underlie this. The rearrangement joins TRBV2 to TRBJ2-7; the D call may be TRBD1 or TRBD2 (5 bases each). Per the germline V gene, CDR1 is SNHLY and CDR2 is FYNNEI. This CDR3 comprises 11 residues. The CDR3 protein is CASSEGGSFSF. The CDR3 DNA is TGTGCCAGCAGTGAAGGGGGGTCCTTTAGCTTC.

This clone turned up a few times. The chain uses TRBV27 and TRBJ2-5; possibly TRBD1 or TRBD2 for D (5 bases each). CDR3 length: 14 amino acids. Trimming left V 5 bases short and J 1 base short, with 11 bases between. Germline CDR1 is MNHEY and CDR2 is SMNVEV (reference sequence). CDR3 in amino acids: CASSRPGTQETQYF. CDR3 nucleotides: TGTGCCAGCAGTCGGCCGGGGACCCAAGAGACCCAGTACTTC.

This clone was seen only a few times. CDR3 in amino acids: CAWSQTHRSVGSGANYGYTF. The CDR3 DNA is TGTGCCTGGAGCCAAACACACCGCTCGGTCGGGAGTGGAGCTAACTATGGCTACACCTTC. V gene TRBV30 combines with J gene TRBJ1-2; no firm D call. Trimming removed 3 bases at V and 0 bases at J, with 29 bases between. The CDR3 runs to 20 residues. Germline V gene lookup returns CDR1 GTSNPN and CDR2 SVGIG (reference sequence). The full variable domain, rest sourced from reference TRBV30 and TRBJ1-2, is SQTIHQWPATLVQPVGSPLSLECTVEGTSNPNLYWYRQAAGRGLQLLFYSVGIGQISSEVPQNLSASRPQDRQFILSSKKLLLSDSGFYLCAWSQTHRSVGSGANYGYTFGSGTRLTVV.

The V call is TRBV5-1, the J call TRBJ2-3; D not resolved. Germline V gene data show CDR1 as SGHRS and CDR2 as YFSETQ. The CDR3 consists of 15 residues. Trimming stripped 8 bases from V and 4 bases from J, with 20 bases between. The CDR3: CASSPMGQPSDTQYF. The CDR3 bases are TGCGCCAGTTCCCCCATGGGTCAGCCCTCAGATACGCAGTATTTT.

The genes are TRBV6-1 and TRBJ1-5; 7 bases align to TRBD1. The CDR3 runs to 14 residues. Unmatched junction bases numbered 6, after V lost 3 bases and J lost 7 bases. Germline CDR1 MNHNS, CDR2 SASEGT. Written as DNA, the CDR3 is TGTGCCAGCAGTGATACAGGGGTAGGACAGCCCCAGCATTTT. This sequence encodes CASSDTGVGQPQHF.

The chain links TRBV19 to TRBJ1-1; the D is unclear. In germline, CDR1 is LNHDA, CDR2 SQIVND (reference sequence). The CDR3 sequence is 13 residues long. The V end was cut by 5 bases, the J end by 0 bases, with 7 bases between. The CDR3 protein is CASSGVVNTEAFF. The DNA of the CDR3 is TGTGCCAGTAGTGGCGTGGTGAACACTGAAGCTTTCTTT.

This clone showed up just a few times. The chain couples TRBV19 to TRBJ2-7; D perhaps matches TRBD2 (5 bases). Germline-derived CDR1 and CDR2 are LNHDA and SQIVND (reference sequence). The CDR3 extends over 15 amino acids. V was trimmed by 4 bases and J by 2 bases, leaving 15 bases between them. CDR3 nucleotide sequence: TGTGCCAGTAGTAATGGGAAGGGAGCTCCCTACGAGCAGTACTTC. It encodes CASSNGKGAPYEQYF.